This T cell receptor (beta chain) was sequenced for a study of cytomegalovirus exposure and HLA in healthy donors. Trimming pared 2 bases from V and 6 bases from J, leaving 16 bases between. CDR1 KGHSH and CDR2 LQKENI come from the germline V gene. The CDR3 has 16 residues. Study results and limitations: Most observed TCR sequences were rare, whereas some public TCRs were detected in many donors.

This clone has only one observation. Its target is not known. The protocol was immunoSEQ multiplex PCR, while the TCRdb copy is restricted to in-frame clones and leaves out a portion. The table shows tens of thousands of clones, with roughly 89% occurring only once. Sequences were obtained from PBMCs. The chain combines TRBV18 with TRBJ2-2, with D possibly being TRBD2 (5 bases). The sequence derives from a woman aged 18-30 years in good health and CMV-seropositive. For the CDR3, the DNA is TGTGCCAGCTCACCAAGGCAAGGGAGAGTCCCCGGGGAGCTGTTTTTT. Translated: CASSPRQGRVPGELFF.